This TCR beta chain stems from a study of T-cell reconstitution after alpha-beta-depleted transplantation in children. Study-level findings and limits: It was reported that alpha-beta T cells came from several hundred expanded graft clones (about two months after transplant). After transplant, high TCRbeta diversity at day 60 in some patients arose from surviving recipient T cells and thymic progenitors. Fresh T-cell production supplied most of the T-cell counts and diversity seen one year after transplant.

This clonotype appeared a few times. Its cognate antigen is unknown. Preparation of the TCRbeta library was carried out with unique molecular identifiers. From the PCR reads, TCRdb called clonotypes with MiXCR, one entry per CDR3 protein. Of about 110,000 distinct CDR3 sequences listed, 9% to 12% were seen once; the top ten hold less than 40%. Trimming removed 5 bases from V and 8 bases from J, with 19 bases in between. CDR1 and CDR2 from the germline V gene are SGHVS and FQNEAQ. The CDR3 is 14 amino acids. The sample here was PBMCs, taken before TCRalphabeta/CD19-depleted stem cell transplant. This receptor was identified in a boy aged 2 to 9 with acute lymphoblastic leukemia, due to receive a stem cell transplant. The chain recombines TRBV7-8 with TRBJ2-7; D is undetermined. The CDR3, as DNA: TGTGCCAGCAGCCGGGTAGAGGCGGAAAACAAGCAGTACTTC. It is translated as CASSRVEAENKQYF.